This T cell receptor (beta chain) derives from a study of shared clonotypes between healthy human individuals (dated by TCRdb to 2018 to 2020). Context from the whole study: Three men and a couple of women, aged 18 to 49 years, made up the cohort. For each donor, three plates each were used for CD4 naive and CD4 memory, two plates were used for CD8 naive, and one plate was used for CD8 memory. To estimate repertoire size and how much clonotypes are shared between individuals, the study performed deep sequencing of blood TCR repertoires from about 5 healthy adults. Different laboratories and diverse techniques were used to prepare libraries and sequence TCR repertoires, to increase sequencing depth and limit assay-specific biases. Leukapheresis yielded between about 0.9 and 9 billion PBMCs per donor. Broader findings and caveats from the paper: Incomplete sequencing was indicated by rarefaction of sorted-subset datasets, despite the large sequencing depth. Only blood was sampled, and tissue TCR repertoires likely differ from those in blood. Pairwise subsampling led to the expectation that sequencing depth would affect the degree of clonotype sharing among donors. Because the study included a small number of donors, the genetic and exposure-history diversity represented was limited. When a handful of donors were compared, the shared fraction of clonotypes was around 5% for naive CD4, about 4% for naive CD8, 2.3% for memory CD4, and 0.4% for memory CD8. Higher generation probabilities were observed for clonotypes shared by all four sorted-subset donors than for non-shared clonotypes. Estimated clonotype richness was generally larger for naive than for memory subsets.

Using the deep immunoSEQ assay, multiplex PCR amplified TCR CDR3 regions from genomic DNA. For each cell subset, the extracted genomic DNA was distributed evenly across all wells of several immunoSEQ 96-well plates, and each plate served as one replicate. For sorted subsets, roughly 190 ng of genomic DNA, equivalent to about 30,000 T cell genomes, went into each replicate PCR. Purified libraries were quantified with a Qubit 3.0 fluorometer, sized on a Bioanalyzer 2100, and re-quantified with the KAPA Library Quantification kit. Each immunoSEQ 96-well plate was sequenced on its own single-read 150-cycle Illumina NextSeq 550 flow cell. Per the original workflow: Because only junctional sequences without quality scores were contained in the immunoSEQ output, filtering matching that applied to full-length reads could not be performed. Sequences were annotated with PyIR, a Python wrapper for IgBLAST v1.9, and V/J genes and CDR3 were assigned using IMGT germline references. Any read was removed if the V/J assignment was weak (E-value above 1e-6), the CDR3 was missing, or the read contained stop codons, out-of-frame junctions, or ambiguous translated residues. V3J clonotypes were defined as sequences sharing an identical inferred V gene, J gene, and CDR3 amino acid sequence. The percentage overlap between two repertoires was calculated by dividing the number of shared unique clonotypes by the size of the smaller repertoire. RTK rarefaction, the Chao1 estimator, and Recon v2.1 estimates of unobserved clonotypes were used to assess repertoire richness. Generation probabilities were computed with OLGA for all TCRbeta clonotypes obtained by the gDNA method from a handful of donors. Imported from immuneACCESS, the table was reduced by TCRdb to in-frame sequences with V and J called. These copies leave out some clones; in studies compared against another copy, an unresolved V gene accounts for under half, and the cause of the remainder is not known. V and J calls and clone size are copied from that table; D and trimming were computed from the DNA. This sample lists about 1,800,000 clones; about 95% were detected once. Jointly, the top ten make up 1% to 1.5% of the sample.

Comments on this clone: This receptor's antigen is unknown. Base quality data are lacking; no much larger clone is found one base away.

Via the germline V gene, CDR1 is SGHRS and CDR2 YFSETQ. Taken from cysteine to phenylalanine, the CDR3 has 14 residues. Only the CDR3 DNA is retained, 42 bases long and in frame from the first base. V is reduced by 1 base and J by 8 bases, leaving a spacing of 13 bases between them. CD8 naive samples were obtained by positive selection for CCR7 among CD45RO-negative cells, yielding a CD45RA+CCR7+ population from which TemRA cells were excluded. The donors were healthy, HIV-negative adults with no recently reported acute infections or vaccinations. Every donor was a Caucasian adult living in Nashville, Tennessee, USA. Blood was obtained by leukapheresis, after which PBMCs were separated by Ficoll-Histopaque density gradient centrifugation and cryopreserved in liquid nitrogen vapor phase. Analytical flow cytometry was used to check the purity and quantity of each magnetically sorted T cell population. Each sorted fraction had its genomic DNA isolated and then quantified by UV absorbance on a Nanodrop 2000c.

The chain uses TRBV5-1 and TRBJ1-3, with an unclear D gene assignment. Sequencing input: naive CD8+ T cells sorted from blood. Interpreted using the paper, the cell subset or site label stands for: CD45RA+CCR7+. The TCR was taken from a man between 18 and 29 years old in good health. The bases are TGCGCCAGCAGCTTGCGGACCGCCGGAGACACCATATATTTT. Its product reads: CASSLRTAGDTIYF.